These 6 T cell receptor beta chains came from one sample sequenced in a study of graft-versus-host responses after intestinal transplantation. Here immunoSEQ multiplex PCR was the method, and the copy in TCRdb shows in-frame clones only, minus some. The sample yields over 70,000 clones, around 96% seen once. These TCRs are of unknown antigen specificity. The specimen comprised unstimulated CD8+ T cells sorted from spleen or lymph node cells, sampled before intestinal transplant. The receptors shown here come from a human donor who received an intestinal transplant.

In DNA form, the CDR3 reads TGTGCCAGCAGCCCCGGGACTAGGGGTTGGGAGACCCAGTACTTC. It specifies CASSPGTRGWETQYF. This rearrangement joins TRBV28 to TRBJ2-5, with 8 bases aligning to TRBD2. Per the germline V gene, CDR1 is MDHEN and CDR2 is SYDVKM. V shed 6 bases, J shed 5 bases, and the junction held 11 bases outside the gene matches. The CDR3 is 15 amino acids. Together with reference TRBV28 and TRBJ2-5, the CDR3 gives the full variable domain: DVKVTQSSRYLVKRTGEKVFLECVQDMDHENMFWYRQDPGLGLRLIYFSYDVKMKEKGDIPEGYSVSREKKERFSLILESASTNQTSMYLCASSPGTRGWETQYFGPGTRLLVL.

CDR3 DNA sequence: TGTGCCACCAGCGCCCCGGGGCGGAATGAGCAGTTCTTC. Translation gives CATSAPGRNEQFF. V gene TRBV15 combines with J gene TRBJ2-1; the D call may be TRBD1 or TRBD2 (5 bases each). Germline V gives CDR1 LNHNV, CDR2 YYDKDF (reference sequence). V lost 5 bases and J 7 bases, leaving 12 bases between the germline ends. The CDR3 is made up of 13 amino acids.

The V and J genes are TRBV11-2 and TRBJ1-2; D is unclear. Germline V gives CDR1 SGHAT, CDR2 FQNNGV. This CDR3 has 14 residues. V shed 5 bases and J shed 2 bases, with 12 bases lying between them. The CDR3 sequence: CASSPIRANYGYTF. The CDR3 nucleotides are TGTGCCAGCAGCCCGATCCGGGCCAACTATGGCTACACCTTC.

The chain links TRBV7-6 to TRBJ2-2; D is undetermined. CDR3 length: 14 residues. Germline CDR1 SGHVS, CDR2 FNYEAQ. V dropped 4 bases and J dropped 7 bases, with 13 bases sitting between them. CDR3 nucleotide sequence: TGTGCCAGCAGCTCCCTTGTCCTGGGCGGGGAGCTGTTTTTT. It specifies CASSSLVLGGELFF.

The V gene is TRBV18, the J gene TRBJ2-7; D remains unclear. CDR3 size: 13 residues. Looked up from germline, CDR1 is KGHSH and CDR2 is LQKENI. Trimming pared 1 base from V and 0 bases from J, leaving 4 bases between. CDR3 in amino acids: CASSPQSSYEQYF. In DNA form, the CDR3 reads TGTGCCAGCTCACCACAGAGCTCCTACGAGCAGTACTTC.

The rearrangement links TRBV5-1 to TRBJ2-7; D perhaps matches TRBD2 (5 bases). Per the germline V gene, CDR1 is SGHRS and CDR2 is YFSETQ. V gave up 2 bases and J gave up 1 base, with 7 bases separating them. The CDR3 covers 13 residues. The CDR3, as DNA: TGCGCCAGCAGCTTCAGGACTTCCTACGAGCAGTACTTC. It encodes CASSFRTSYEQYF.